This T cell receptor (beta chain) was captured by sequencing in a study of vaccination and CD4 T cells after COVID-19. On the study more broadly: Overlapping SARS-CoV-2, HCoV-NL63, HCoV-OC43 and HCoV-229E spike peptides stimulated the cells.

This clonotype was seen more than once but under ten times. Its matching antigen is unknown. With the Oncomine TCR Beta short-read assay, DNA from cultured CD4+ T cells was sequenced. TCRdb re-called the PCR reads through MiXCR, storing one row per CDR3 protein. The sample holds 15,000 or so distinct CDR3 sequences; roughly 29% are singletons and the top ten take around 20%. Treatment noted: roughly 10-day PBMC culture with coronavirus spike peptide pools or control peptides (ViraFEST assay). The specimen sequenced was cultured CD4+ T cells from blood. This receptor was taken from a human donor with COVID-19.

CDR3 in amino acids: CASSYGRGRTDTQYF. In DNA form, the CDR3 reads TGTGCCAGCAGTTATGGGCGGGGGCGGACAGATACGCAGTATTTT. The rearrangement joins TRBV6-2 or TRBV6-3 to TRBJ2-3, with a possible D match to TRBD2 (7 bases). The CDR3 is made up of 15 amino acids. V was cut by 3 bases and J by 3 bases, with 13 bases left in between. Germline-derived CDR1 and CDR2 are MNHEY and SVGEGT.